The source of this T cell receptor (beta chain) is a study of beta chain features in type 1 diabetes. Study summary: Cell yields, gender and age were comparable in patients and healthy donors. General study points: In all four CD4+ subsets, TCRB CDR3 length was significantly, moderately reduced in type 1 diabetes.

With respect to this clone: Antigen specificity is unknown.

The investigators reverse transcribed all of the isolated RNA, so they sequenced expressed TCRB transcripts. Deep immunoSEQ sequencing covered naive, central memory and regulatory T cell samples. TCRdb's copy holds only in-frame clones and misses some; the assay was immunoSEQ multiplex PCR. The sample records hundreds of thousands of clones, approximately 13% being singletons. Each sorted population was over 98% pure. CDR3 length: 14 amino acids. V gave up 3 bases and J gave up 2 bases, with 10 bases separating them. Germline V gene data show CDR1 as ENHRY and CDR2 as SYGVKD. Sequencing was performed on naive CD4+ T cells from blood. The sequence came from a man younger than 40 in good health. The chain recombines TRBV10-3 with TRBJ2-5; possibly TRBD2 for D (5 bases). Here the CDR3 reads CAISDGAAQETQYF. For the CDR3, the DNA is TGTGCCATCAGTGATGGAGCGGCACAAGAGACCCAGTACTTC.